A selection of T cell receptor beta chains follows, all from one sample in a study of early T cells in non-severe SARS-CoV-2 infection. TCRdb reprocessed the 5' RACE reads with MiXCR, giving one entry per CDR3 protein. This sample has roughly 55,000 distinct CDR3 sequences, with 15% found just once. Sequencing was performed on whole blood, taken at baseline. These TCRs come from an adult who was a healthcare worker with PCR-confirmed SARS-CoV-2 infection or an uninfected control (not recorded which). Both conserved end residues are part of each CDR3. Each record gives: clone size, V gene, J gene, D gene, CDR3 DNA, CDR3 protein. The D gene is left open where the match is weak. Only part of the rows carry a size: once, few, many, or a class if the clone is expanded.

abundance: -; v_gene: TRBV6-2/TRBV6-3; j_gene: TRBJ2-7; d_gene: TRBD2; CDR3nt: TGTGCCAGCAGCCCGCCGGGACTAGCGGGTCCCTACGAGCAGTACTTC; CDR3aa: CASSPPGLAGPYEQYF
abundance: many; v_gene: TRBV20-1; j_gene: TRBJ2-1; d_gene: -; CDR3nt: TGCAGTGCGAGGAACAGGGTCTCTGAGCAGTTCTTC; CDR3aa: CSARNRVSEQFF
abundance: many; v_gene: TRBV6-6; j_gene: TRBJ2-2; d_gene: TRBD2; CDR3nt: TGTGCCAGCAGTCAACTAGCGGAGAACACCGGGGAGCTGTTTTTT; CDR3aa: CASSQLAENTGELFF
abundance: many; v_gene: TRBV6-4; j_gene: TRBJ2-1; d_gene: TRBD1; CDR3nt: TGTGCCAGCCGGGGACAGTACAATGAGCAGTTCTTC; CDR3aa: CASRGQYNEQFF
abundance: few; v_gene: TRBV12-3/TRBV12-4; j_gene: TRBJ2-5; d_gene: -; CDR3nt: TGTGCCAGCAGTTTAGCCAGGCGAGAGACCCAGTACTTC; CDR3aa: CASSLARRETQYF
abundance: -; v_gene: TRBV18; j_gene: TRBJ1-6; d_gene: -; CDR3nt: TGTGCCAGCTCACCATCGGATAAGGATTCACCCCTCCACTTT; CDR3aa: CASSPSDKDSPLHF
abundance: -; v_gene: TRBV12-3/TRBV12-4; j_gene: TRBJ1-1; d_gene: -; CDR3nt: TGTGCCAGCAGTTTACGCAGGGCTGAAGCTTTCTTT; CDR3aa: CASSLRRAEAFF
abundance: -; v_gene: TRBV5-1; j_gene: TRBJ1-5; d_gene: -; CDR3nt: TGCGCCAGCAGCTTGAAAGCACAGGGAGGCAATCAGCCCCAGCATTTT; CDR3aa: CASSLKAQGGNQPQHF
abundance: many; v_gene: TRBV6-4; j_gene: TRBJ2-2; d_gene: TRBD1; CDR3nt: TGTGCCAGCACGGGACAGGGAGGCGGGGAGCTGTTTTTT; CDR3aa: CASTGQGGGELFF
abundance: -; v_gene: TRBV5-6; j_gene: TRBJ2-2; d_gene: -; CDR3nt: TGTGCCAGCAGCCCCCCGGCCCTAAGAAACACCGGGGAGCTGTTTTTT; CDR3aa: CASSPPALRNTGELFF
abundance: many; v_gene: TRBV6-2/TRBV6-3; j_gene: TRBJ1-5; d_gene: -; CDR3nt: TGTGCCAGCAGTTACTCCGGAGATCAGCCCCAGCATTTT; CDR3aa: CASSYSGDQPQHF
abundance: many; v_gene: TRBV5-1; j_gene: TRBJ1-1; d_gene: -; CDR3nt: TGCGCCAGCAGCTTGGATTCTGAAGCTTTCTTT; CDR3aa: CASSLDSEAFF
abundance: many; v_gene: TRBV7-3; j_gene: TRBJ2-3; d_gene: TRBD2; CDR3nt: TGTGCCAGCAGCTTAGCCCCGAGCGGGAGCAGGGCAGATACGCAGTATTTT; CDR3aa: CASSLAPSGSRADTQYF
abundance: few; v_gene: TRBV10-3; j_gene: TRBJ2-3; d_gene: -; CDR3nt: TGTGCCATCAGTGAGCGGGATACTCGAGGGACGCAGTATTTT; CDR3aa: CAISERDTRGTQYF
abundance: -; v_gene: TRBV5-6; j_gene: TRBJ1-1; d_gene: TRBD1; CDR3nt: TGTGCCAGCAGTAGGACAGGAGGTAACACTGAAGCTTTCTTT; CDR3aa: CASSRTGGNTEAFF
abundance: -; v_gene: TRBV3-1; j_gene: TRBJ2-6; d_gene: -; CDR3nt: TGTGCCAGCAGCCAAGGCCAGGGCGTCTCTGGGGCCAACGTCCTGACTTTC; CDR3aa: CASSQGQGVSGANVLTF
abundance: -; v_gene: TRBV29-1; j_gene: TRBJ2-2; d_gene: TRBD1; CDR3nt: TGCAGCGTTGGCGTTACAGGGGGCACCGGGGAGCTGTTTTTT; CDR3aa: CSVGVTGGTGELFF
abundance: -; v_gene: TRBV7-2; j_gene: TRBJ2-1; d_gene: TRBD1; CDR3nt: TGTGCCAGCAGGCCCACCGGGACAGATTACAATGAGCAGTTCTTC; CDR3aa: CASRPTGTDYNEQFF
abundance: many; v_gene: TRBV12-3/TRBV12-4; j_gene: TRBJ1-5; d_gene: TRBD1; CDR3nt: TGTGCCAGCAGCACCACATTCGGGGCAGGGGGCATCTCATATAGCAATCAGCCCCAGCATTTT; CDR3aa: CASSTTFGAGGISYSNQPQHF
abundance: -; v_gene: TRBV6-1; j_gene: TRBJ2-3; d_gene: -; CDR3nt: TGTGCCAGCAGTGAAGCGGCGTCAGATACGCAGTATTTT; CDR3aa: CASSEAASDTQYF
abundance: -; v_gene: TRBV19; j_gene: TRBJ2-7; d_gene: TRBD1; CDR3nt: TGTGCCAGTAGTCCTTGGACAGGGGGCTCTCACGAGCAGTACTTC; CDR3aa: CASSPWTGGSHEQYF
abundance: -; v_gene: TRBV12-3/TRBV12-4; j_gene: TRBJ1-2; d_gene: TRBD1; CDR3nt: TGTGCCAGCAGGGATACAGGGGCCCGGGATGGCTACACCTTC; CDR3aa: CASRDTGARDGYTF
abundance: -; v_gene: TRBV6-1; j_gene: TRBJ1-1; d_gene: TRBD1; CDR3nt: TGTGCCGGCGGAAAGGGACAGACTAACACTGAAGCTTTCTTT; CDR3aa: CAGGKGQTNTEAFF
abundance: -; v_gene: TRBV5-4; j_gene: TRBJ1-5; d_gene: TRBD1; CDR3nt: TGTGCCAGCAGCTTGGCCCTAACAGGGGATAGCAATCAGCCCCAGCATTTT; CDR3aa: CASSLALTGDSNQPQHF
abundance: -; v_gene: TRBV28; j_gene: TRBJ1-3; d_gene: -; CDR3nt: TGTGCCAGCAGTTGGGAGAGGGGCGCAACTGGAAACACCATATATTTT; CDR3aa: CASSWERGATGNTIYF
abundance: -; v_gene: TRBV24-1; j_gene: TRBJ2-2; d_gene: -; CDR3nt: TGTGCCACCAGTGACCCAGGGGTAGAGCTGTTTTTT; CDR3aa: CATSDPGVELFF
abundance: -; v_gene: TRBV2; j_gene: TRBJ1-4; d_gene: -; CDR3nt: TGTGCCAGCAGTGCCACGAGTGAAAAACTGTTTTTT; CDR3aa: CASSATSEKLFF
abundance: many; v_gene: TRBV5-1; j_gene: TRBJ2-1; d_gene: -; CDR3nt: TGCGCCAGCAGCCCCCAAAGCCTCAATGAGCAGTTCTTC; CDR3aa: CASSPQSLNEQFF
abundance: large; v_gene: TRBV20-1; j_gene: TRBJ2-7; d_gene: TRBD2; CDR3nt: TGCAGTGCTAGAGCCGAGACTAGCGGGAGTTCCTACGAGCAGTACTTC; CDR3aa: CSARAETSGSSYEQYF
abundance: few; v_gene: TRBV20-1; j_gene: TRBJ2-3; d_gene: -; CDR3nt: TGCAGTGCTAGTCCCCGGGGTTTCGGCACAGATACGCAGTATTTT; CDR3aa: CSASPRGFGTDTQYF
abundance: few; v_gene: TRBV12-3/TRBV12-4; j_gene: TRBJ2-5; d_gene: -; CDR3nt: TGTGCCAGCAAGAGTATGGCCAGACAGTCTGTACAAGAGACCCAGTACTTC; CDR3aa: CASKSMARQSVQETQYF
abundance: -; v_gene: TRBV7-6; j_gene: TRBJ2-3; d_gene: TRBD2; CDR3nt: TGTGCCAGCAGCCCAGCCCAGGGATTCACGGGGGGTACGCAGTATTTT; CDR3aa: CASSPAQGFTGGTQYF
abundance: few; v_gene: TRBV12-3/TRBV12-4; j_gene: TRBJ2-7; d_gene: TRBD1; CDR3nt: TGTGCCAGCAGTTCCGGGACAGGGAGGATGTACTTC; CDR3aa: CASSSGTGRMYF
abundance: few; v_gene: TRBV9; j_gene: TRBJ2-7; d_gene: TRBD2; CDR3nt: TGTGCCAGCAGCGTAGAGCCTAGCGGATCTTACGAGCAGTACTTC; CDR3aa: CASSVEPSGSYEQYF
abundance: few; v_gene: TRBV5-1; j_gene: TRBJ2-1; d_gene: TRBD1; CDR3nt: TGCGCCAGCAGTCTACAGGGGGCTCTAAGTGAGCAGTTCTTC; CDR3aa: CASSLQGALSEQFF
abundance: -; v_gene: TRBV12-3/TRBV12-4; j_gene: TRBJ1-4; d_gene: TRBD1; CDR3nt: TGTGCCAGCAGTATGGGACAGGGGAGAGAAAAACTGTTTTTT; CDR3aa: CASSMGQGREKLFF
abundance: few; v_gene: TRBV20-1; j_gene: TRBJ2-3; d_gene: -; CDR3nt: TGCAGTGCCCTAGAGATTAGCACAGATACGCAGTATTTT; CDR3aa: CSALEISTDTQYF
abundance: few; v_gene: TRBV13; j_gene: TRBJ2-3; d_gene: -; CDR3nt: TGTGCCAGCAGCGTCACGAGCACAGATACGCAGTATTTT; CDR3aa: CASSVTSTDTQYF
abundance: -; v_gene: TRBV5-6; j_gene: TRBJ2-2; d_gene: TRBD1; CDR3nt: TGTGCCAGCAGCTCCCCAGGGGGCTTAACCGGGGAGCTGTTTTTT; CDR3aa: CASSSPGGLTGELFF
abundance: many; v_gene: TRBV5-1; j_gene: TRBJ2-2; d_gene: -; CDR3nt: TGCGCCAGCAGCTTGGGAGACAGAAGCACCGGGGAGCTGTTTTTT; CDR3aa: CASSLGDRSTGELFF